This section outlines one T cell receptor beta chain sequence together with its context. The target antigen is unknown. The data belong to a study of T cell responses to AZD1222 COVID-19 vaccine. Broader study findings: Reportedly, nearly half the spike-specific TCRs target unmutated variant regions. Baseline seropositivity occurred in only a handful of AZD1222 recipients.

Measured with immunoSEQ multiplex PCR; TCRdb has only the in-frame clones, and not every one. The sample carries 180,000 or so clones, roughly nine tenths recorded once. Second-dose intervals of approximately 4 or approximately 12 weeks were pooled. The CDR3 totals 16 residues. From germline, CDR1 is LGHDT and CDR2 YNNKEL (reference sequence). Deletions cut 3 bases from V and 5 bases from J, with 19 bases between. Sequencing used peripheral blood, obtained 28 days after the second AZD1222 dose. This chain uses TRBV3-1 (or the pseudogene TRBV3-2) with TRBJ2-5; D may be TRBD2 (5 bases). This TCR derives from an adult who received the AZD1222 COVID-19 vaccine. In DNA form, the CDR3 reads TGTGCCAGCAGCCAGAACATTGACTTTCCGGGGGAGACCCAGTACTTC. Protein: CASSQNIDFPGETQYF.